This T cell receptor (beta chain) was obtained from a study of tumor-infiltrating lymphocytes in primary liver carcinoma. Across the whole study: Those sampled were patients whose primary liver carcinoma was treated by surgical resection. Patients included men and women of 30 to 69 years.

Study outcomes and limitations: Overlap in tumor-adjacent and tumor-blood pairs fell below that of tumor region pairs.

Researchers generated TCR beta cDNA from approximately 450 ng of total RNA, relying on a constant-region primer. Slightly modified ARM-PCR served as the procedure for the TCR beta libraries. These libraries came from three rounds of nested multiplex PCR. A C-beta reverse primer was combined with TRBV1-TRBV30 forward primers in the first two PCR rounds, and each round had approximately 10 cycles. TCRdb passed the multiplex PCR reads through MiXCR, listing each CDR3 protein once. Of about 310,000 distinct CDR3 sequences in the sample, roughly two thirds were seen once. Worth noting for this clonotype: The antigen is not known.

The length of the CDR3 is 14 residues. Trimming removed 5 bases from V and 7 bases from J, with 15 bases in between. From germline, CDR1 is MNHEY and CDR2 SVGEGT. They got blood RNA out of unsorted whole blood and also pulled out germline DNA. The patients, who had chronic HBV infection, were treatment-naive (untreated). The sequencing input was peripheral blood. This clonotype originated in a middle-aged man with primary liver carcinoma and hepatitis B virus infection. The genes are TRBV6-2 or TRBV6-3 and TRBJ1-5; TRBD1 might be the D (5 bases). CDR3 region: CASSHEGTNQPQHF. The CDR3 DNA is TGTGCCAGCAGTCATGAGGGGACCAACCAGCCCCAGCATTTT.